This T cell receptor beta chain stems from a study of T cells in Graves' hyperthyroidism and ophthalmopathy. The germline gives CDR1 MNHEY, CDR2 SVGEGT. With 6 bases removed from V and 3 bases from J, the gap between germline ends came to 15 bases. The CDR3 is made up of 14 amino acids. Exclusions: uncontrolled infection, other autoimmune disease, pregnancy, lactation. Regions amplified from RNA transcripts were the TCR beta CDR3 regions. Using the HTBI primer set, a first-round RT-PCR was run on the TCR CDR3. MiXCR was run by TCRdb on the multiplex PCR reads, yielding one entry per CDR3 protein. The sample holds roughly 720,000 distinct CDR3 sequences; 17% are singletons and the top ten take around 15%. This clonotype appeared a few times.

The source material was blood. The TCR originated in a man in his fifties or sixties with Graves' hyperthyroidism. The rearrangement joins TRBV6-2 or TRBV6-3 to TRBJ2-7, with D tentatively TRBD1 or TRBD2 (6 bases each). The CDR3 loop reads CASRYQGGGYEQYF. CDR3 sequence (DNA): TGTGCCAGCAGGTACCAAGGAGGGGGCTACGAGCAGTACTTC.